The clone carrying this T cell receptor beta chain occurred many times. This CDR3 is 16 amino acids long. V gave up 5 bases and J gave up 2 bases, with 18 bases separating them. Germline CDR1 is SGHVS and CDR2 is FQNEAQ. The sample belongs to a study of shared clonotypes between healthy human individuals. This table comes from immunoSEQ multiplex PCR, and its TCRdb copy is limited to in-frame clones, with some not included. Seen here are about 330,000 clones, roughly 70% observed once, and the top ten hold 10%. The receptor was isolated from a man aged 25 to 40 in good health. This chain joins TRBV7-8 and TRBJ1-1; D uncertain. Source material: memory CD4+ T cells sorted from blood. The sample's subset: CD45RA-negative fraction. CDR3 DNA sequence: TGTGCCAGCAGCGAATCGGACGGGTTCCGAAACACTGAAGCTTTCTTT. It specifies CASSESDGFRNTEAFF.